Given below is one T cell receptor beta chain in context. Its antigen remains unknown. The data belong to a study of CD8 T cells in ankylosing spondylitis. General study findings and limits: According to the report, clones linked to the disease were significantly enriched in matched synovial fluid samples taken from ankylosing spondylitis patients. A TCR beta motif of 7 to 9 highly homologous variants seemed to mark ankylosing spondylitis blood. Disease-linked clones had a CD8+ phenotype and relatively low frequency in peripheral blood. Some motif variants had been reported before (in reactive arthritis synovial fluid and blood).

Using quantitative 5'-RACE with molecular barcodes, the authors made TCR beta libraries. TCRdb independently ran MiXCR on the 5' RACE reads; one entry per CDR3 protein. The sample shows 400,000 to 450,000 distinct CDR3 sequences, 15% to 20% of them seen only once. The CDR3 length is 15 residues. Trimming took 2 bases from V and 6 from J, leaving 14 bases between them. Germline V gene data show CDR1 as KGHSH and CDR2 as LQKENI. This receptor was obtained from a male donor with ankylosing spondylitis. Sequences were obtained from blood, either unsorted or a sorted T cell fraction (not recorded which). V is TRBV18 and J is TRBJ2-1; a weak D match, TRBD1 (5 bases). DNA for the CDR3: TGTGCCAGCTCACCAAGTCGGCAGGGAAGCAATGAGCAGTTCTTC. Translating gives CASSPSRQGSNEQFF. Together with reference TRBV18 and TRBJ2-1, the CDR3 gives the full variable domain: NAGVMQNPRHLVRRRGQEARLRCSPMKGHSHVYWYRQLPEEGLKFMVYLQKENIIDESGMPKERFSAEFPKEGPSILRIQQVVRGDSAAYFCASSPSRQGSNEQFFGPGTRLTVL.